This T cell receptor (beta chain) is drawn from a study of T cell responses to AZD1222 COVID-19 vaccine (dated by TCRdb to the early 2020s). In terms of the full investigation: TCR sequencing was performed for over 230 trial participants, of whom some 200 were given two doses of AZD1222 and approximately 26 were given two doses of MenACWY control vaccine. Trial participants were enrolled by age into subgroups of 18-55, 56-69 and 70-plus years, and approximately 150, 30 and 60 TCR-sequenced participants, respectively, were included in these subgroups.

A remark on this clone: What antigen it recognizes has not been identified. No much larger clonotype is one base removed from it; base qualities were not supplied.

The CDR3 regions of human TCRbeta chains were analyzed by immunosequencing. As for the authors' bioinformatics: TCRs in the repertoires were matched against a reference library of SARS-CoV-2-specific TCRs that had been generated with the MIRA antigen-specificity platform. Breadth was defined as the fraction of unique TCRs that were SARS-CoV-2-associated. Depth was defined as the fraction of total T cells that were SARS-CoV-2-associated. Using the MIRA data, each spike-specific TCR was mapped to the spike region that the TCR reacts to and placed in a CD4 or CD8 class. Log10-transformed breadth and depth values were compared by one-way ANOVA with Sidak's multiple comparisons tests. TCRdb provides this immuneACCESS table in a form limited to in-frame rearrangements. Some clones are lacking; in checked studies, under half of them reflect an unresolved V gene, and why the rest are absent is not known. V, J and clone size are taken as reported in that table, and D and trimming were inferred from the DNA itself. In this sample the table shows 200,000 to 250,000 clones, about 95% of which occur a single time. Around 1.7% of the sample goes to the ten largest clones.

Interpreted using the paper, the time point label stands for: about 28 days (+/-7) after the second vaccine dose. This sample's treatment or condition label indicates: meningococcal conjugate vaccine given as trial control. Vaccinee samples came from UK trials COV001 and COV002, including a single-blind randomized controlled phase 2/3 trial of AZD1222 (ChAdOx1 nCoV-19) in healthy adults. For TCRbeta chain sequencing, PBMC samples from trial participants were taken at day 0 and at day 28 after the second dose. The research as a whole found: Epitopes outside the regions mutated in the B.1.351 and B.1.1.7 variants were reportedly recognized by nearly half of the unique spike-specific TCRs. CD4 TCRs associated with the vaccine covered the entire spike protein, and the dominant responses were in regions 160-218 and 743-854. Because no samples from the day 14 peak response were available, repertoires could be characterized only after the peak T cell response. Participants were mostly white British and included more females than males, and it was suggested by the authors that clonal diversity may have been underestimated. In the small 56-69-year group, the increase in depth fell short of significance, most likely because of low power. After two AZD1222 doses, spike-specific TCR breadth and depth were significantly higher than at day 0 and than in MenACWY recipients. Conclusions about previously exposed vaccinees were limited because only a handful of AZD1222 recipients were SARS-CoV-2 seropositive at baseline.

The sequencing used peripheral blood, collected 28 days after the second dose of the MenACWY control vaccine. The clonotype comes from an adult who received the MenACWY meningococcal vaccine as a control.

The CDR3: CASSQEWAGLVTEAFF. The DNA sequence is given as TGTGCCAGCAGCCAAGAGTGGGCAGGGCTTGTCACTGAAGCTTTCTTT. This sequence uses TRBV3-1 (or the pseudogene TRBV3-2) and TRBJ1-1; the best D guess is TRBD1, with 5 bases matching. V gives up 0 bases and J gives up 4 bases, and the segment between their germline ends measures 15 bases. The germline V gene (reference sequence) sets CDR1 to LGHDT and CDR2 to YNNKEL. The CDR3 numbers 16 residues from cysteine through phenylalanine. Here the CDR3 DNA is all that survives: 48 bases in frame from base 1.